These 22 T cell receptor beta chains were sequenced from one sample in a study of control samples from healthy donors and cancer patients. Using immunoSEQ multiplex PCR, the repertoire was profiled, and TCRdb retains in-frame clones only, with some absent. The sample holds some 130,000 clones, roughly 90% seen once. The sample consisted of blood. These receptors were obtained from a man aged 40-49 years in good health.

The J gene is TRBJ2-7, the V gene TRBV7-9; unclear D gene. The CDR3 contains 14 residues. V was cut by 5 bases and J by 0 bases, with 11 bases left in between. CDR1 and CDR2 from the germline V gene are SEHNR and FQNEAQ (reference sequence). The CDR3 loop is CASSPSSSSYEQYF. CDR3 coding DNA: TGTGCCAGCAGCCCCTCAAGTAGCTCCTACGAGCAGTACTTC.

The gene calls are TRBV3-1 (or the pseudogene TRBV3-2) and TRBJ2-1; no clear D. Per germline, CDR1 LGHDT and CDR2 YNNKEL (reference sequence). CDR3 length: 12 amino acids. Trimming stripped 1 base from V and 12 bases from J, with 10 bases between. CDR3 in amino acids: CASSQATRWQFF. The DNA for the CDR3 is TGTGCCAGCAGCCAAGCGACGAGGTGGCAGTTCTTC.

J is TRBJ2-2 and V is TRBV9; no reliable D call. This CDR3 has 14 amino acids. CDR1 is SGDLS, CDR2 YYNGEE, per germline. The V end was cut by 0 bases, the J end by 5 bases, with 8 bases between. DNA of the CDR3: TGTGCCAGCAGCGTAGCTGAGTATACCGGGGAGCTGTTTTTT. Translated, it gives CASSVAEYTGELFF.

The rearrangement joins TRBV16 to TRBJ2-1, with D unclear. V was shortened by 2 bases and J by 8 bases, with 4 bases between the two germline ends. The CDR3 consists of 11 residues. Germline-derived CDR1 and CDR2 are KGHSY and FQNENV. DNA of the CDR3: TGTGCCAGCAGCCAAGGTCATGAGCAGTTCTTC. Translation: CASSQGHEQFF.

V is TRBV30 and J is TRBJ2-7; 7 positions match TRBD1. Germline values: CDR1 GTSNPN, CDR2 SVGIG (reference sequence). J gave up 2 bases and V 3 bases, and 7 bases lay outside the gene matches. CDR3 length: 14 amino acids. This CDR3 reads CAWRAWDSTYEQYF. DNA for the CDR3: TGTGCCTGGAGGGCGTGGGACAGTACCTACGAGCAGTACTTC.

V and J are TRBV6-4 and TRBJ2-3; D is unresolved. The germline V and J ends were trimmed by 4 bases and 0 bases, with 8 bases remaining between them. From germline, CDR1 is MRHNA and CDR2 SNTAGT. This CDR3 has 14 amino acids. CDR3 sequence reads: CASSAQTSTDTQYF. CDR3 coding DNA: TGTGCCAGCAGTGCCCAAACTAGCACAGATACGCAGTATTTT.

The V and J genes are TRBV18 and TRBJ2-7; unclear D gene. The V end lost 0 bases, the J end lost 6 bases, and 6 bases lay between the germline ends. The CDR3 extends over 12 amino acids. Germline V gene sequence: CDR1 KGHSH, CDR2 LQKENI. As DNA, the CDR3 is TGTGCCAGCTCACCACCGGGTGGCGAGCAGTACTTC. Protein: CASSPPGGEQYF.

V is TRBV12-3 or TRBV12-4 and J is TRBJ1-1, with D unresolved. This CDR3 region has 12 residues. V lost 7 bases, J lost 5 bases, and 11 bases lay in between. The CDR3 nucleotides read TGTGCCAGCACCGACTCAAATACTGAAGCTTTCTTT. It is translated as CASTDSNTEAFF.

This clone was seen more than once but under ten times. CDR3 region: CASSLEQTSNEQYF. The CDR3, as DNA: TGCGCCAGCAGCTTGGAACAGACTTCCAACGAGCAGTACTTC. The genes are TRBV5-1 and TRBJ2-7; D is unclear. In germline, CDR1 is SGHRS, CDR2 YFSETQ. The CDR3 is 14 amino acids. Trimming pared 0 bases from V and 5 bases from J, leaving 12 bases between.

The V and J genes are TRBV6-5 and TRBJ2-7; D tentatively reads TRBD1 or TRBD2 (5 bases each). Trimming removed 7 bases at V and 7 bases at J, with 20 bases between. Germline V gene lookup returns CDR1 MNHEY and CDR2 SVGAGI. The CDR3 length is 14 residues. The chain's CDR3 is CASTRTGLSGEQYF. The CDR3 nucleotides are TGTGCCAGCACTCGGACGGGGCTCTCGGGGGAGCAGTACTTC.

The CDR3 region has the DNA TGTGCCAGCAGCTTGCAGGGTGGCCAGCCCCAGCATTTT. Encoded protein: CASSLQGGQPQHF. V gene TRBV5-4 combines with J gene TRBJ1-5; the D gene is possibly TRBD1 (5 bases). The CDR3 contains 13 residues. Germline lookup yields CDR1 SGHNT and CDR2 YYREEE (reference sequence). V shed 1 base and J shed 7 bases, with 9 bases lying between them.

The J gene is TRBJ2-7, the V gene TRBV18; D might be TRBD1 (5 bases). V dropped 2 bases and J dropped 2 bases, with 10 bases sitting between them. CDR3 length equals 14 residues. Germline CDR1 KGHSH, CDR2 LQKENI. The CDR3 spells CASSPGQSPYEQYF. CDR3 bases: TGTGCCAGCTCACCAGGACAAAGCCCCTACGAGCAGTACTTC. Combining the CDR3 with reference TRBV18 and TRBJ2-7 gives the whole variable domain NAGVMQNPRHLVRRRGQEARLRCSPMKGHSHVYWYRQLPEEGLKFMVYLQKENIIDESGMPKERFSAEFPKEGPSILRIQQVVRGDSAAYFCASSPGQSPYEQYFGPGTRLTVT.

CDR3 sequence reads: CASKVQGLNTGELFF. The CDR3 DNA sequence: TGTGCCAGTAAGGTACAGGGGCTAAACACCGGGGAGCTGTTTTTT. The genes are TRBV19 and TRBJ2-2; the match to TRBD1 covers 7 bases. The CDR3 has 15 amino acids. The germline CDR1 and CDR2 sequences are LNHDA and SQIVND (reference sequence). Trimming took 7 bases from V and 2 from J; bases not matched to a gene: 7.

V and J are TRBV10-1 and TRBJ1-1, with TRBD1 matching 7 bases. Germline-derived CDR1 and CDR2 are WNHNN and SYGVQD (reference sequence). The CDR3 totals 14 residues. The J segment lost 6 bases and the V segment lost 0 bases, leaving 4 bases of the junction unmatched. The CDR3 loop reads CASSESGRGSEAFF. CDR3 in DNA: TGCGCCAGCAGTGAGTCAGGCAGGGGGTCTGAAGCTTTCTTT.

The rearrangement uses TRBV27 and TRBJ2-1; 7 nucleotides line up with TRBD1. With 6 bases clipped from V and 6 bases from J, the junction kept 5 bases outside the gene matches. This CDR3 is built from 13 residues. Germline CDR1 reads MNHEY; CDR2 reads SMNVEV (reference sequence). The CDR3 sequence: CASRFTGVNEQFF. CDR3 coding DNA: TGTGCCAGCAGATTTACAGGGGTCAATGAGCAGTTCTTC.

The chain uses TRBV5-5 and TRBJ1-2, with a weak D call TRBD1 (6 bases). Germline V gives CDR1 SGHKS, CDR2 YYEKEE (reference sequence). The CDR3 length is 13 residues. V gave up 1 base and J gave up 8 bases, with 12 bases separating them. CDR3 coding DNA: TGTGCCAGCAGCTTGTTGGGGGCGGACGGCTACACCTTC. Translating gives CASSLLGADGYTF.

The CDR3 nucleotides are TGCGCCAGCAGCTTGGAGGGAGGGGGCAACCAAGAGACCCAGTACTTC. Encoded protein: CASSLEGGGNQETQYF. The chain employs TRBV5-1 and TRBJ2-5; D might be TRBD1 or TRBD2, each matching 7 bases. The CDR3 length is 16 residues. V was shortened by 0 bases and J by 0 bases, with 12 bases between the two germline ends. CDR1 and CDR2 from the germline V gene are SGHRS and YFSETQ.

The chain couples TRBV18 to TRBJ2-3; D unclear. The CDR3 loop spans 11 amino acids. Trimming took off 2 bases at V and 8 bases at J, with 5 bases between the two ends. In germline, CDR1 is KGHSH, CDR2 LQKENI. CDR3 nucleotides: TGTGCCAGCTCACCAAGCGCTACGCAGTATTTT. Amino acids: CASSPSATQYF.

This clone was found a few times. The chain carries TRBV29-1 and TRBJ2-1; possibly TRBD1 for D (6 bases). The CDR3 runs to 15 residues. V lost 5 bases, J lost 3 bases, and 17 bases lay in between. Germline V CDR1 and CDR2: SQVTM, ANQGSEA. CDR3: CSVTKAGALYNEQFF. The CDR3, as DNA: TGCAGCGTTACTAAGGCAGGGGCCCTCTACAATGAGCAGTTCTTC.

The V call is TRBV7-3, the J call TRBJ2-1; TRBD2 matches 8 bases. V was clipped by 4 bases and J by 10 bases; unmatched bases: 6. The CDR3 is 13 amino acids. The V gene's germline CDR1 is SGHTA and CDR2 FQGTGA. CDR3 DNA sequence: TGTGCCAGCAGCTACAAAACTAGCGGAGAGCAGTTCTTC. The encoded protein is CASSYKTSGEQFF.

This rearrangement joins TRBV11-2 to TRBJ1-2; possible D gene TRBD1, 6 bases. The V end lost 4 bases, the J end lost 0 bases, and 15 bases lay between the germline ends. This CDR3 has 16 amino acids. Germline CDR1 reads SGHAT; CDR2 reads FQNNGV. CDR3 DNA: TGTGCCAGCAGCTCAAGGAGGGGACAATCTAACTATGGCTACACCTTC. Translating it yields CASSSRRGQSNYGYTF.

The DNA of the CDR3 is TGTGCCAGTAGTATGAACAGCGCCAAAAACATTCAGTACTTC. Translation gives CASSMNSAKNIQYF. The chain uses TRBV19 and TRBJ2-4; no clear D. Per the germline V gene, CDR1 is LNHDA and CDR2 is SQIVND (reference sequence). This CDR3 contains 14 residues. V lost 3 bases, J lost 1 base, and 7 bases lay in between.